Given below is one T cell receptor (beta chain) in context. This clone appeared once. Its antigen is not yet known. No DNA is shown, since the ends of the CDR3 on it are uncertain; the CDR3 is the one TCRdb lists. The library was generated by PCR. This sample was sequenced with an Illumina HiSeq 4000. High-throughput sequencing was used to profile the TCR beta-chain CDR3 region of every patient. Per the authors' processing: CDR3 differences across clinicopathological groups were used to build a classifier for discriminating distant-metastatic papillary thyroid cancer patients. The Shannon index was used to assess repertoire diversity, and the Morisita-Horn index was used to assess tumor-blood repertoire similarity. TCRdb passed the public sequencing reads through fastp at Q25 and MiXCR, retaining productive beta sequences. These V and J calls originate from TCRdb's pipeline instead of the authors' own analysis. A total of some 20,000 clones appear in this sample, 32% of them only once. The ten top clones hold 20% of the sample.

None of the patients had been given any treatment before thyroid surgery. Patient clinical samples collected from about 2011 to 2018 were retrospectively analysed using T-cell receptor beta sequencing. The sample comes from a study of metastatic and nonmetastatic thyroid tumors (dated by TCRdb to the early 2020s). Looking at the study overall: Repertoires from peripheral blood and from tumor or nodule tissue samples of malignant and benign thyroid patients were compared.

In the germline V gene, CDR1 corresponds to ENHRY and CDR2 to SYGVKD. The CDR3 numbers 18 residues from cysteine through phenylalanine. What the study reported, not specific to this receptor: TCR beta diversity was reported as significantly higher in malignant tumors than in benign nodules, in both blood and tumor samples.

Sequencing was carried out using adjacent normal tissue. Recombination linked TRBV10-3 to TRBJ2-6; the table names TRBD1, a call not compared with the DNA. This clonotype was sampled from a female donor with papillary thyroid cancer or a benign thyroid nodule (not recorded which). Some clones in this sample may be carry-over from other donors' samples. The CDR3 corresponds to CAISAYGTVGSGANVPTF.